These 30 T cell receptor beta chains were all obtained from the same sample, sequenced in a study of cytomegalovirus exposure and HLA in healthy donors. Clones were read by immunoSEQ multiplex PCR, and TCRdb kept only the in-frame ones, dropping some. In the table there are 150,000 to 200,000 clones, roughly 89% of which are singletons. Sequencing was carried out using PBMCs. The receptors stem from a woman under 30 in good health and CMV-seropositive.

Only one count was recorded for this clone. For the CDR3, the DNA is TGTGCCAGCAGTGTCACAGCCGCAACTAATGAAAAACTGTTTTTT. Protein sequence: CASSVTAATNEKLFF. The chain has TRBV2 and TRBJ1-4; D uncertain. Trimming cost V 4 bases and J 0 bases, with 9 bases left between them. Germline values: CDR1 SNHLY, CDR2 FYNNEI. The CDR3 is 15 residues long.

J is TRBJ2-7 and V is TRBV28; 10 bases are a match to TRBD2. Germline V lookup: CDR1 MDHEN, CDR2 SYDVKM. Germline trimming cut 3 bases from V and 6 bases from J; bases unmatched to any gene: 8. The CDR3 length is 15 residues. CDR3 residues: CASSLVSSGSGEQYF. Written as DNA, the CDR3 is TGTGCCAGCAGTTTGGTATCTAGCGGGAGTGGCGAGCAGTACTTC.

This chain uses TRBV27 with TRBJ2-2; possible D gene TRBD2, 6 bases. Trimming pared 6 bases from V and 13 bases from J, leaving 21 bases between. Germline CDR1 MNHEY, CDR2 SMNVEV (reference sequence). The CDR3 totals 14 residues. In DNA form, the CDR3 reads TGTGCCAGCAGCGACCCGGGACTCCCTTGGGGGCTGTTTTTT. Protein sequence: CASSDPGLPWGLFF.

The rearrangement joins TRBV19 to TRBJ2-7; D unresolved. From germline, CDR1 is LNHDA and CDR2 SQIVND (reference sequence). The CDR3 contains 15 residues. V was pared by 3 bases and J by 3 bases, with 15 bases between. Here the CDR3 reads CASSISQIPLYEQYF. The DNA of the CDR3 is TGTGCCAGTAGTATTTCCCAGATCCCCCTCTACGAGCAGTACTTC.

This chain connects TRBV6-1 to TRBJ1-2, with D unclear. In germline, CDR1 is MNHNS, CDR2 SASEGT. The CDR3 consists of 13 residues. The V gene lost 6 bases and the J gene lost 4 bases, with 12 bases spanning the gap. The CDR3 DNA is TGTGCCAGCAGACGAGATCTATTCTATGGCTACACCTTC. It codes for CASRRDLFYGYTF.

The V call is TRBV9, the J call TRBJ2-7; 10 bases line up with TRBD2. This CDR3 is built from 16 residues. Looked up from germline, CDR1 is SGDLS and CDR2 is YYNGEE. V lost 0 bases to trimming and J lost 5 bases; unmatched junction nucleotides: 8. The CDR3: CASSVELAGNRDEQYF. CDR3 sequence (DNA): TGTGCCAGCAGCGTAGAACTAGCGGGGAACCGGGACGAGCAGTACTTC.

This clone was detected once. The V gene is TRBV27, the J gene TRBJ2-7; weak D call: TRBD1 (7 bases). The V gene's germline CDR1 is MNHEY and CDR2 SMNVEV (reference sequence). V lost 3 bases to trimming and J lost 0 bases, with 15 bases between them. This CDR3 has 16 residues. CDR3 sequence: CASSFKGQDYSYEQYF. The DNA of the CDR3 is TGTGCCAGCAGTTTCAAAGGACAGGACTACTCCTACGAGCAGTACTTC.

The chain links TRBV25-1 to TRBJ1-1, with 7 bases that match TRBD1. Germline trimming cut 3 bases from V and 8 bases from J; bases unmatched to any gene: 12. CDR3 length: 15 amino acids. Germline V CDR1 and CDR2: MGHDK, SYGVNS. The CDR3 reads CASSDPSGQAQEAFF. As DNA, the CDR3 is TGTGCCAGCAGTGATCCCTCAGGACAGGCTCAGGAAGCTTTCTTT.

The CDR3 DNA reads TGTGCCAGCAGCACCCCGGGACAGGGAAGGCACGGGGAGCTGTTTTTT. Its translation: CASSTPGQGRHGELFF. The chain combines TRBV13 with TRBJ2-2; TRBD1 matches at 9 bases. Germline assignment: CDR1 PRHDT and CDR2 FYEKMQ (reference sequence). The CDR3 sequence is 16 residues long. Losses at the gene ends were 5 bases for V and 7 bases for J; bases not matched to a gene: 11.

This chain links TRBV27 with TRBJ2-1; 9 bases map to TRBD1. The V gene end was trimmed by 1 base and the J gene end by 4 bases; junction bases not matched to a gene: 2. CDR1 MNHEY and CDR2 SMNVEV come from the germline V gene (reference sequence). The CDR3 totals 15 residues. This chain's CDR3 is CASSLYGTGYNEQFF. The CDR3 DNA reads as TGTGCCAGCAGTTTATATGGGACAGGGTACAATGAGCAGTTCTTC.

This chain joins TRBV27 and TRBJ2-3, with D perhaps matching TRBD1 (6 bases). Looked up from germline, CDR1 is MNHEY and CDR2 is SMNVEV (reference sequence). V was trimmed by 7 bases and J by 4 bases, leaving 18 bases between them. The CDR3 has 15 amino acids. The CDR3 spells CASTRQVGLSDTQYF. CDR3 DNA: TGTGCCAGCACCCGACAGGTGGGCCTATCAGATACGCAGTATTTT.

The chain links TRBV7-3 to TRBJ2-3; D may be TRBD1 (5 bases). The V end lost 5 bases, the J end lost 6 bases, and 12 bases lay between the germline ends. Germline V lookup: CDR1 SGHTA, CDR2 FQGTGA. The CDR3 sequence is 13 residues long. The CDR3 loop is CASSPHRGDTQYF. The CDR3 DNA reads TGTGCCAGCAGCCCGCATAGGGGCGATACGCAGTATTTT.

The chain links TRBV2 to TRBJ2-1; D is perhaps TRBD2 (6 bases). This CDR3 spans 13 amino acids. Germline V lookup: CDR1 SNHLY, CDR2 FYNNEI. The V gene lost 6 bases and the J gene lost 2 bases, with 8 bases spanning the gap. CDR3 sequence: CASRGGTYNEQFF. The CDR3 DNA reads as TGTGCCAGCAGGGGGGGAACCTACAATGAGCAGTTCTTC.

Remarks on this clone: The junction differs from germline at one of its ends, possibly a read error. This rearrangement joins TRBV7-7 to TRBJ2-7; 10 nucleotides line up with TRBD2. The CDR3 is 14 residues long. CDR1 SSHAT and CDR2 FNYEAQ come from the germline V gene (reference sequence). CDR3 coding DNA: TGTGCTAGCAGCTCCGGACTAGCGGACTACGAGCAGTACTTC. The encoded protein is CASSSGLADYEQYF.

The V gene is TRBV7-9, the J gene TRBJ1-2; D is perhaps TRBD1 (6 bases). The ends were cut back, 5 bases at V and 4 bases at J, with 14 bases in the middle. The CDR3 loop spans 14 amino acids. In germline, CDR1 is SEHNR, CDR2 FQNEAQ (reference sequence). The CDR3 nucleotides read TGTGCCAGCAGCCCCCCCACAGGGCTCTATGGCTACACCTTC. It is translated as CASSPPTGLYGYTF.

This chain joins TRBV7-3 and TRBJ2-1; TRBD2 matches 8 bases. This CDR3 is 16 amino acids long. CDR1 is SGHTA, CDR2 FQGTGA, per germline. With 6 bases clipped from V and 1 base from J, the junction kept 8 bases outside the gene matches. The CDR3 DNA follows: TGTGCCAGCAGTTATACGGGAGGGCCTTCCTACAATGAGCAGTTCTTC. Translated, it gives CASSYTGGPSYNEQFF.

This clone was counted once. The CDR3 DNA follows: TGTGCCAGCATTGACTGGGGCGCGAACACCGGGGAGCTGTTTTTT. Amino acid sequence: CASIDWGANTGELFF. This chain links TRBV2 with TRBJ2-2; tentatively, D is TRBD1 (5 bases). This CDR3 has 15 residues. Germline-derived CDR1 and CDR2 are SNHLY and FYNNEI. V lost 7 bases, J lost 0 bases, and 12 bases lay in between.

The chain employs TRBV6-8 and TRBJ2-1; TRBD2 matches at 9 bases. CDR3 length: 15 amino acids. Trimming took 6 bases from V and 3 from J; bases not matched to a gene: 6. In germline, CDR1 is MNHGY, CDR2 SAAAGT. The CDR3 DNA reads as TGTGCCAGCAGATCTAGCGGGACTAGCTACAATGAGCAGTTCTTC. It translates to CASRSSGTSYNEQFF.

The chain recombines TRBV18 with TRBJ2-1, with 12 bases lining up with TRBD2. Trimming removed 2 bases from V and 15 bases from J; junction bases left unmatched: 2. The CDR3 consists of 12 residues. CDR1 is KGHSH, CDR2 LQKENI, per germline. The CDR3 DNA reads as TGTGCCAGCTCACCAGGGACTAGCGGGCCGTTCTTC. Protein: CASSPGTSGPFF.

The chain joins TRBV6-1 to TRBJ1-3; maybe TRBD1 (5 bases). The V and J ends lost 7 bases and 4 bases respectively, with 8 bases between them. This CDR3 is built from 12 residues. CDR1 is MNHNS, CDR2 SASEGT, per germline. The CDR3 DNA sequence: TGTGCCAGCACCACAGGAGGAAACACCATATATTTT. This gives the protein CASTTGGNTIYF.

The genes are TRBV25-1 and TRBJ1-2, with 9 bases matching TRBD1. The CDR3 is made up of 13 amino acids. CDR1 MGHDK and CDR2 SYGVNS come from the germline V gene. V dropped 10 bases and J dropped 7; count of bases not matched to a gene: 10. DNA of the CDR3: TGTGCCACCCTGGGACAGGGAAGCTCTGGCTACACCTTC. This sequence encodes CATLGQGSSGYTF.

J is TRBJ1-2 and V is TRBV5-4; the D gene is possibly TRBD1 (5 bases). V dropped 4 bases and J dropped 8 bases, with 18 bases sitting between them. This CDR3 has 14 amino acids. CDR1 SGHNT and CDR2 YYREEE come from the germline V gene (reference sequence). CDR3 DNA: TGTGCCAGCAGCCAGTCGGACACCTTTGGCGGCTACACCTTC. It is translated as CASSQSDTFGGYTF.

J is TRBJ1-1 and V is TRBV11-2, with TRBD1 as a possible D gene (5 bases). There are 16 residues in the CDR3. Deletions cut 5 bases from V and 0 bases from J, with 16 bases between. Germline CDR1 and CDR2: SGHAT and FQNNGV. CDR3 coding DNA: TGTGCCAGCAGCGAAAGGACAAGGCACTTGAACACTGAAGCTTTCTTT. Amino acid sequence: CASSERTRHLNTEAFF.

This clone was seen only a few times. The CDR3 here is CASSRPGQGAYGYTF. The CDR3 DNA reads as TGTGCCAGCAGTCGGCCGGGACAGGGGGCCTATGGCTACACCTTC. The V and J genes are TRBV5-4 and TRBJ1-2; TRBD1 matches 12 bases. The ends lost 5 bases at V and 4 bases at J; junction bases unmatched: 6. The CDR3 is made up of 15 amino acids. CDR1 and CDR2 (germline): SGHNT, YYREEE (reference sequence).

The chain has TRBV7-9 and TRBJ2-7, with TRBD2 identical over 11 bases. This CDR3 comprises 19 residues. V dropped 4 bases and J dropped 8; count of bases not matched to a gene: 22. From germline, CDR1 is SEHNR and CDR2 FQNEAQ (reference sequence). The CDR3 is CASSSTLGRLAGSLVQQYF. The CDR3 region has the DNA TGTGCCAGCAGCTCGACTTTAGGAAGACTAGCGGGGTCTTTGGTGCAGCAGTACTTC.

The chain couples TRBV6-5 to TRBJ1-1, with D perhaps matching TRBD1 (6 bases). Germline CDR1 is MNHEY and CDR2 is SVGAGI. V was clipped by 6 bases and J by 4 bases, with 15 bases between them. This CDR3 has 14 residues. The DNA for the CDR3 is TGTGCCAGCAGCTCCTCCATGGGGGCCACTGAAGCTTTCTTT. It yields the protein CASSSSMGATEAFF.

The chain's CDR3 is CASGPQTAEAFF. CDR3 DNA sequence: TGTGCTAGTGGTCCCCAGACAGCTGAAGCTTTCTTT. The chain carries TRBV12-5 and TRBJ1-1; TRBD1 is a possible D gene (5 bases). This CDR3 region has 12 residues. V was clipped by 5 bases and J by 6 bases, with 10 bases between them. Germline V gene lookup returns CDR1 LGHNT and CDR2 FRNRAP. Drawing the rest from reference TRBV12-5 and TRBJ1-1, the complete variable domain is DARVTQTPRHKVTEMGQEVTMRCQPILGHNTVFWYRQTMMQGLELLAYFRNRAPLDDSGMPKDRFSAEMPDATLATLKIQPSEPRDSAVYFCASGPQTAEAFFGQGTRLTVV.

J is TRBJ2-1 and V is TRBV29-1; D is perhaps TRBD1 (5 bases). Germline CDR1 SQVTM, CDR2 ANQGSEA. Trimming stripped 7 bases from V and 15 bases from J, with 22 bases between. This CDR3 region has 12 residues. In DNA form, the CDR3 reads TGCAGCGCCAACTTAGAAGCCCTGGGGCTGTTCTTC. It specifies CSANLEALGLFF.

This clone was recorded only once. Written as DNA, the CDR3 is TGCGCCAGCAGCCCTCGGACAGGGGAATACTATGGCTACACCTTC. As protein: CASSPRTGEYYGYTF. The rearrangement uses TRBV4-3 and TRBJ1-2; 9 nucleotides agree with TRBD1. V shed 4 bases and J 3 bases; nucleotides not matched to a gene: 6. The CDR3 totals 15 residues. The V gene's germline CDR1 is LGHNA and CDR2 YSLEER.

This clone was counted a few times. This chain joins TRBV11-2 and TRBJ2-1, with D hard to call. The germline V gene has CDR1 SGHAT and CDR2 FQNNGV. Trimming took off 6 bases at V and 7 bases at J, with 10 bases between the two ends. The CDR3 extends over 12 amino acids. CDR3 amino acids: CASSPTRNEQFF. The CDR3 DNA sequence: TGTGCCAGCAGTCCCACCAGGAATGAGCAGTTCTTC.